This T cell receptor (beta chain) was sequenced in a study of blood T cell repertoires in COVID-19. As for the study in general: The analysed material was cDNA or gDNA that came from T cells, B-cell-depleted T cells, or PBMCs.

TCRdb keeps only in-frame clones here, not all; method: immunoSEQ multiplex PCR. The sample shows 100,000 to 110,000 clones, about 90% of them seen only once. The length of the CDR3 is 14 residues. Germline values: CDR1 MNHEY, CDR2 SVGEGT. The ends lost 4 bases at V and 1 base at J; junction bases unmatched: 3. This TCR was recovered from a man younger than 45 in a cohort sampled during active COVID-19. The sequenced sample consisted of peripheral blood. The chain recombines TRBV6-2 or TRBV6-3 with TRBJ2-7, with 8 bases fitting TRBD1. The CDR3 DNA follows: TGTGCCAGCAGTTTTCAGGGGGCTTCCTACGAGCAGTACTTC. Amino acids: CASSFQGASYEQYF.